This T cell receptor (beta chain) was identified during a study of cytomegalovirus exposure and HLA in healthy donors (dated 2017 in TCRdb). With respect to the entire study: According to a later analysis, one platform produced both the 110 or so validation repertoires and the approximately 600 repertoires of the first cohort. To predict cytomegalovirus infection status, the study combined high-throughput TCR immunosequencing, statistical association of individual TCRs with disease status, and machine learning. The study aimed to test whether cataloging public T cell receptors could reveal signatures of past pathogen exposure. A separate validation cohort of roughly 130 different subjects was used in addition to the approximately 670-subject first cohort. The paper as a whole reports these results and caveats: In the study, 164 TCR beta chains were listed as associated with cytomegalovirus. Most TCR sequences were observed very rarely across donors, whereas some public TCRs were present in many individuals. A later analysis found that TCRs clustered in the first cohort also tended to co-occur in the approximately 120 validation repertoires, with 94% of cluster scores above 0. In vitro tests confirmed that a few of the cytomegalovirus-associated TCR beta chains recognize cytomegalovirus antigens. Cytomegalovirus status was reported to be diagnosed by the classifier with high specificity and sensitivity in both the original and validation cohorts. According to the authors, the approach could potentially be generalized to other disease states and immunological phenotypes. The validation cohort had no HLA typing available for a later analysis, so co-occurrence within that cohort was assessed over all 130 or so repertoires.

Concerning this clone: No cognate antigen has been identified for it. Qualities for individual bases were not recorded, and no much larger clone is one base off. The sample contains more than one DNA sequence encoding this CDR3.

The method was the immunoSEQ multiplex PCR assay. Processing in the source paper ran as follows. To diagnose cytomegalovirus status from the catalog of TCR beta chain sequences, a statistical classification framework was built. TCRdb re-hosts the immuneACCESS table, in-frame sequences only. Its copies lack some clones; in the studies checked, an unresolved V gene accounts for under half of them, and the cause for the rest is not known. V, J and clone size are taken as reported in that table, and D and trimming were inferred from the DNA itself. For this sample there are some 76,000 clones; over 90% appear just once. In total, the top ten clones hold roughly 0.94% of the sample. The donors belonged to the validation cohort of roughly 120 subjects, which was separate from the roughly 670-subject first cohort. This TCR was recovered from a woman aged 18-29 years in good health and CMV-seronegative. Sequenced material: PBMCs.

The DNA reads as follows: TGTGCCAGCAGCTTGACAGGGAACACTGAAGCTTTCTTT. This is translated as CASSLTGNTEAFF. Recombination linked TRBV28 to TRBJ1-1, and possibly TRBD1, on 6 matching bases. The CDR3 sequence holds 13 residues, the cysteine and phenylalanine included. Only CDR3 DNA remains: 39 bases, in frame from the first base. According to the germline V gene, CDR1 reads MDHEN and CDR2 reads SYDVKM. The germline ends are 9 bases apart after V is trimmed by 6 bases and J by 1 base.